The rows below give T cell receptor beta chains drawn from one sample of a study of response to subunit inactivated influenza vaccine. TCRdb independently ran MiXCR on the RT-PCR reads; one entry per CDR3 protein. The data show approximately 520,000 distinct CDR3 sequences, around 25% seen once. The material was CD4+ T cells sorted from PBMCs, obtained more than 4 days after vaccination. The receptors here all came from a man aged 50 to 59 who received an inactivated influenza vaccine. CDR3s leave out the opening cysteine and the closing phenylalanine or tryptophan.

TRBJ1-1 TRBV18 ASSPEGRGTEAF
TRBJ2-4 TRBV4-2 ASSQDYGLAKNIQY
TRBJ2-3 TRBV5-1 ASSSAGIRDTQY
TRBJ2-3 TRBV20-1 SAALGGGFASTDTQY
TRBJ1-6 TRBV4-3 ASSQGGTGYNSPLH
TRBJ1-1 TRBV20-1 SAIDTYNTEAF
TRBJ2-2 TRBV9 ASRGALNTGELF
TRBJ2-7 TRBV4-1 ASSQDPWAYEQY
TRBJ1-2 TRBV7-2 ASSLNSRVDGYT
TRBJ2-5 TRBV24-1 ATSEDRNRGVGTQY
TRBJ2-5 TRBV12-3/TRBV12-4 ASRLAQQETQY
TRBJ2-1 TRBV7-2 ASSLPAKGMEQF
TRBJ2-7 TRBV6-1 ASSGTAGGGQY
TRBJ2-3 TRBV29-1 SVRDHTDTQY
TRBJ2-3 TRBV3-1 ASSQGTRSTDTQY
TRBJ2-4 TRBV5-1 ASSLETGHENIQY
TRBJ2-5 TRBV2 ASSWPRRGGEETQY
TRBJ2-5 TRBV10-3 AISGRGKQETQY
TRBJ2-7 TRBV12-3/TRBV12-4 ASSSWTSGSGEQY
TRBJ1-4 TRBV7-9 ASSSDRANEKLF
TRBJ2-7 TRBV4-1 ASSLTSDAYEQY
TRBJ2-1 TRBV6-5 ASSFGDSAHNEQF
TRBJ2-1 TRBV6-5 ASSYSKLAGGGEQF
TRBJ2-3 TRBV20-1 SASQGTATSDTQY
TRBJ1-1 TRBV6-1 ASSPGQGAPEAF
TRBJ2-5 TRBV11-2 ASSSRTFRETQY
TRBJ1-2 TRBV5-1 ASSRSGTGMEYGYT
TRBJ2-5 TRBV11-2 ASSLLFQGALGGETQY